This T cell receptor beta chain was recovered during a study of blood T cell repertoires in COVID-19. Across the whole study: Samples came from the United States, Italy and Spain, spanning acute and convalescent COVID-19. PBMCs, B-cell-depleted T cells, or T cells were the source of the cDNA or gDNA that made up the material.

V was clipped by 6 bases and J by 7 bases; unmatched bases: 10. CDR1 SGHKS and CDR2 YYEKEE come from the germline V gene (reference sequence). The CDR3 totals 14 residues. Original processing notes: Amplifying reference gene primers gave estimates of nucleated cell counts. Sequenced by immunoSEQ multiplex PCR; TCRdb stores in-frame clones only, minus some. V and J calls and clone size are given by that table; D and trimming were obtained from the DNA. This sample has some 240,000 clones, with roughly four fifths found just once. This chain uses TRBV5-5 with TRBJ1-1, with TRBD1 matching 9 bases. The receptor was derived from an older woman with active or convalescent COVID-19. The source material was peripheral blood. The CDR3, as DNA: TGTGCCAGCACCAGATGGGGGACAGGGCATGAAGCTTTCTTT. This sequence encodes CASTRWGTGHEAFF. The full variable domain, rest sourced from reference TRBV5-5 and TRBJ1-1, is DAGVTQSPTHLIKTRGQQVTLRCSPISGHKSVSWYQQVLGQGPQFIFQYYEKEERGRGNFPDRFSARQFPNYSSELNVNALLLGDSALYLCASTRWGTGHEAFFGQGTRLTVV.